This T cell receptor beta chain originates from a study of T cell responses to AZD1222 COVID-19 vaccine. Assay: immunoSEQ multiplex PCR; the TCRdb copy retains only in-frame clones and omits some. Of about 130,000 clones listed, 80% to 95% are singletons. The CDR3 is 13 residues long. CDR1 and CDR2 from the germline V gene are GTSNPN and SVGIG (reference sequence). V lost 4 bases and J lost 4, with 11 bases in between. This clone was observed a handful of times. The sequencing used peripheral blood, collected 28 days after the second AZD1222 dose. This sequence joins TRBV30 and TRBJ1-5; maybe TRBD1 (6 bases). The sequence was obtained from an adult who received the AZD1222 COVID-19 vaccine. In DNA, the CDR3 is TGTGCCTGGAACCCGGGACAAAATCAGCCCCAGCATTTT. The encoded protein is CAWNPGQNQPQHF.